The clone carrying this T cell receptor beta chain occurred many times. This specimen belongs to a study of response to subunit inactivated influenza vaccine. One entry per CDR3 protein, called by TCRdb with MiXCR from the RT-PCR reads. The sample lists about 310,000 distinct CDR3 sequences; 22% were seen once. The sequence was collected from a man aged 45 to 70 who received an inactivated influenza vaccine. This sample comprised PBMCs from blood, obtained roughly 20 months after vaccination.

This chain's CDR3 is CASSAYRGMNTEAFF. The CDR3, as DNA: TGTGCCAGCAGCGCCTACAGGGGCATGAACACTGAAGCTTTCTTT. This chain connects TRBV7-2 to TRBJ1-1; TRBD1 matches 7 bases. The V gene end was trimmed by 5 bases and the J gene end by 0 bases; junction bases not matched to a gene: 6. The CDR3 loop spans 15 amino acids. Germline lookup yields CDR1 SGHTA and CDR2 FQGNSA.